This TCR beta chain was identified during a study of blood T cell repertoires in COVID-19. Background on the study: Acute and convalescent COVID-19 samples came from the United States, Italy and Spain. PBMCs, B-cell-depleted T cells, or T cells provided the cDNA or gDNA that made up the material.

As processed by the authors: Reference gene primer amplification in the assay estimated nucleated cell counts. Assay used: immunoSEQ multiplex PCR; TCRdb lists only in-frame clones, some missing. V and J calls and clone size are copied from that table; D and trimming were computed from the DNA. The sample lists 84,000 or so clones; over 70% were seen once. Unmatched junction bases numbered 11, after V lost 5 bases and J lost 7 bases. The CDR3 is 15 amino acids. Germline V gene sequence: CDR1 SGHDT, CDR2 YYEEEE. Material: peripheral blood. The chain uses TRBV5-6 and TRBJ2-7, with 11 bases lining up with TRBD1. The TCR comes from a woman aged 40 to 49 with active or convalescent COVID-19. The CDR3 loop is CASSYTGTGGREQYF. The CDR3 bases are TGTGCCAGCAGTTATACCGGGACAGGGGGGAGGGAGCAGTACTTC.